Presented here are 23 T cell receptor beta chains from one specimen sequenced in a study of CD8+CD57+ T cells in acquired aplastic anemia. The template for TCR beta VDJ and CDR3 sequence profiling was genomic DNA. TCRdb reprocessed the reads with MiXCR, giving one entry per CDR3 protein. The repertoire holds some 220,000 distinct CDR3 sequences, with almost 35% as singletons. The sequencing input was sorted CD4+, CD8+, or CD8+CD57+ T cells (not recorded which) from PBMCs. All receptors come from a human donor in good health, serving as a control.

The rearrangement uses TRBV12-3 or TRBV12-4 and TRBJ1-2; D call uncertain. The CDR3 covers 16 residues. Trimming took off 5 bases at V and 4 bases at J, with 20 bases between the two ends. CDR3 nucleotide sequence: TGTGCCAGCAGTCTAAAACGACTCCAAGCCCTCTATGGCTACACCTTC. As protein: CASSLKRLQALYGYTF.

This clonotype was seen a handful of times. The genes are TRBV19 and TRBJ2-1; 10 positions agree with TRBD2. There are 15 residues in the CDR3. Losses at the gene ends were 2 bases for V and 7 bases for J; bases not matched to a gene: 5. The germline V gene has CDR1 LNHDA and CDR2 SQIVND (reference sequence). This chain's CDR3 is CASSISLAGVNEQFF. CDR3 nucleotides: TGTGCCAGTAGTATAAGTCTAGCGGGAGTTAATGAGCAGTTCTTC.

This clonotype was detected many times. The V gene is TRBV7-9, the J gene TRBJ2-5; TRBD2 aligns across 13 bases. Germline V gene sequence: CDR1 SEHNR, CDR2 FQNEAQ (reference sequence). Germline trimming cut 4 bases from V and 5 bases from J; bases unmatched to any gene: 7. The CDR3 consists of 16 residues. The CDR3 sequence: CASSSGLAGVGETQYF. The CDR3 nucleotides are TGTGCCAGCAGCTCTGGACTAGCGGGAGTAGGGGAGACCCAGTACTTC.

This clonotype has a count of ten or more. The V and J genes are TRBV5-1 and TRBJ2-3; TRBD1 is a possible D gene (7 bases). V was clipped by 0 bases and J by 6 bases, with 17 bases between them. The CDR3 contains 16 residues. Germline lookup yields CDR1 SGHRS and CDR2 YFSETQ. The CDR3 sequence: CASSLGLGQEGDTQYF. In DNA form, the CDR3 reads TGCGCCAGCAGCTTGGGCCTAGGACAGGAGGGGGATACGCAGTATTTT. Looking up the rest from reference TRBV5-1 and TRBJ2-3 gives the full variable domain: KAGVTQTPRYLIKTRGQQVTLSCSPISGHRSVSWYQQTPGQGLQFLFEYFSETQRNKGNFPGRFSGRQFSNSRSEMNVSTLELGDSALYLCASSLGLGQEGDTQYFGPGTRLTVL.

The chain recombines TRBV30 with TRBJ2-6, with 7 positions matching TRBD1. V was pared by 4 bases and J by 12 bases, with 9 bases of the junction left unmatched. This CDR3 contains 13 residues. Germline CDR1 reads GTSNPN; CDR2 reads SVGIG (reference sequence). CDR3 in DNA: TGTGCCTGGAAGGGGACAGTTGTGAGCGTCCTGACTTTC. This encodes CAWKGTVVSVLTF.

As concerns this clonotype: An end of the junction does not agree with germline; a read error may underlie this. The chain carries TRBV12-3 or TRBV12-4 and TRBJ2-5, with D perhaps being TRBD1 or TRBD2 (6 bases each). The CDR3 spans 14 residues. CDR3 bases: TGTGCCAGCAATTTAAGGGGGGCGTTGGAGACCCAGTACTTC. The encoded protein is CASNLRGALETQYF.

Turning to this clonotype: An end of the junction differs from the germline gene, which may be a read error. The CDR3 reads CASRQTADGPRDTQCF. CDR3 DNA: TGTGCCAGCAGGCAAACAGCGGACGGCCCCCGTGATACGCAGTGTTTT. This chain uses TRBV6-2 or TRBV6-3 with TRBJ2-3; TRBD2 might be the D (5 bases). The CDR3 spans 16 residues. The germline V gene has CDR1 MNHEY and CDR2 SVGEGT.

The sample holds many counts of this clonotype. The J gene is TRBJ1-1, the V gene TRBV19; no reliable D call. V was clipped by 5 bases and J by 1 base, with 8 bases between them. The CDR3 spans 13 residues. CDR1 and CDR2 (germline): LNHDA, SQIVND (reference sequence). This CDR3 is CASSSRRNTEAFF. CDR3 DNA: TGTGCCAGTAGTTCTCGGAGGAACACTGAAGCTTTCTTT.

The CDR3 DNA sequence: TGTGCCAGCAGTGCCCGACAGGGGGTTTACTATGGCTACACCTTC. Translated, it gives CASSARQGVYYGYTF. The chain employs TRBV2 and TRBJ1-2, with TRBD1 matching over 9 bases. Germline CDR1 and CDR2: SNHLY and FYNNEI. This CDR3 region has 15 residues. Trimming at V came to 4 bases and at J to 3 bases, leaving 6 bases not matched to a gene.

The DNA of the CDR3 is TGTGCCAGCAGCCCAAAGGGGGCTAATGAAAAACTGTTTTTT. This translates into CASSPKGANEKLFF. V is TRBV9 and J is TRBJ1-4; D perhaps matches TRBD1 (6 bases). In germline, CDR1 is SGDLS, CDR2 YYNGEE. Deletions cut 4 bases from V and 3 bases from J, with 10 bases between. The CDR3 covers 14 residues.

Notes on this clonotype: The junction does not match germline at one end; this may be a read error. The rearrangement uses TRBV30 and TRBJ2-1; perhaps TRBD1 as D (6 bases). The CDR3 spans 12 residues. The germline V gene encodes CDR1 GTSNPN and CDR2 SVGIG (reference sequence). CDR3 bases: TGTGCCTGGAGTCCTCAGGGGAATGAGCGGTTCTTC. Translation: CAWSPQGNERFF.

This clonotype was picked up many times. The chain is built from TRBV2 and TRBJ2-3; 7 nucleotides line up with TRBD1. Germline V gives CDR1 SNHLY, CDR2 FYNNEI. The CDR3 extends over 14 amino acids. V lost 5 bases to trimming and J lost 1 base; unmatched junction nucleotides: 3. The CDR3 nucleotides read TGTGCCAGCAGTTCTGACAGGGGCACAGATACGCAGTATTTT. It codes for CASSSDRGTDTQYF.

This clonotype showed up just a few times. This rearrangement joins TRBV28 to TRBJ1-6, with TRBD1 matching 8 bases. V lost 6 bases, J lost 6 bases, and 10 bases stayed unmatched. Looked up from germline, CDR1 is MDHEN and CDR2 is SYDVKM. The CDR3 has 16 amino acids. CDR3 in amino acids: CASRKLTGVGNSPLHF. Here the CDR3 DNA reads TGTGCCAGCAGAAAACTGACAGGGGTAGGTAATTCACCCCTCCACTTT.

The rearrangement joins TRBV25-1 to TRBJ1-5; D is uncertain. CDR3 length: 14 amino acids. Germline V gene sequence: CDR1 MGHDK, CDR2 SYGVNS. The V end lost 6 bases, the J end lost 3 bases, and 12 bases lay between the germline ends. The DNA of the CDR3 is TGTGCCAGCAGCCTTATGGGGTTCAATCAGCCCCAGCATTTT. Residues: CASSLMGFNQPQHF.

A remark on this clonotype: A much larger clone differs from this one at a single base, so this may be a read error. V gene TRBV7-2 combines with J gene TRBJ1-2, with D unclear. This CDR3 spans 12 amino acids. The germline CDR1 and CDR2 sequences are SGHTA and FQGNSA. The V gene lost 3 bases and the J gene lost 7 bases, with 9 bases spanning the gap. The CDR3 region has the DNA TGTGCCAGCAGCTTCTTATGGTGTGGCTACACCTTC. Translation gives CASSFLWCGYTF.

This clonotype has a count of ten or more. This sequence joins TRBV7-9 and TRBJ1-4; 7 nucleotides line up with TRBD1. The CDR3 runs to 15 residues. Germline trimming cut 5 bases from V and 3 bases from J; bases unmatched to any gene: 6. Germline V gives CDR1 SEHNR, CDR2 FQNEAQ (reference sequence). The CDR3 nucleotides read TGTGCCAGCAGCCAACGACAGGGCGCTAATGAAAAACTGTTTTTT. It is translated as CASSQRQGANEKLFF.

This chain joins TRBV15 and TRBJ1-5; D not certain. CDR1 is LNHNV and CDR2 is YYDKDF in the germline V gene (reference sequence). Trimming removed 2 bases at V and 0 bases at J, with 11 bases between. The CDR3 has 16 amino acids. CDR3 protein: CATSRPGDYSNQPQHF. Here the CDR3 DNA reads TGTGCCACCAGCAGACCAGGAGATTATAGCAATCAGCCCCAGCATTTT.

Of note for this clonotype: A much bigger clone sits one base away, suggesting this may be a read error. The chain carries TRBV20-1 and TRBJ2-7; tentatively, D is TRBD2 (5 bases). CDR3 length: 14 residues. Germline assignment: CDR1 DFQATT and CDR2 SNEGSKA (reference sequence). DNA of the CDR3: TGCGGTGCTAGAGATCAGGCTAGCTACTACGAGCAGTACTTC. It translates to CGARDQASYYEQYF.

The genes are TRBV9 and TRBJ1-2; 8 bases are a match to TRBD1. The CDR3 is made up of 15 amino acids. CDR1 SGDLS and CDR2 YYNGEE come from the germline V gene. With V trimmed by 3 bases and J by 7 bases, 11 bases remained unmatched. The CDR3 sequence is CASSGPRGRGPGYTF. The CDR3 DNA follows: TGTGCCAGCAGCGGACCCAGGGGGCGCGGGCCTGGCTACACCTTC.

The chain couples TRBV4-1 to TRBJ2-3, with 10 nucleotides matching TRBD1. With 4 bases clipped from V and 2 bases from J, the junction kept 6 bases outside the gene matches. Germline V gene lookup returns CDR1 MGHRA and CDR2 YSYEKL. The length of the CDR3 is 16 residues. CDR3 sequence reads: CASSPTGQGFTDTQYF. DNA for the CDR3: TGCGCCAGCAGCCCAACGGGACAGGGGTTCACAGATACGCAGTATTTT.

The chain recombines TRBV10-1 with TRBJ1-6; 9 nucleotides match TRBD1. There are 15 residues in the CDR3. Germline V lookup: CDR1 WNHNN, CDR2 SYGVQD (reference sequence). V lost 10 bases to trimming and J lost 10 bases; unmatched junction nucleotides: 14. The CDR3 sequence is CAKTGTGTVGSPLHF. The CDR3 DNA reads TGCGCCAAGACCGGGACAGGGACAGTCGGATCACCCCTCCACTTT.

This rearrangement joins TRBV2 to TRBJ2-7; 8 bases agree with TRBD1. Germline V gene sequence: CDR1 SNHLY, CDR2 FYNNEI. This CDR3 region has 14 residues. The V segment lost 6 bases and the J segment 7 bases; nucleotides outside the gene matches: 11. The CDR3 here is CASRRDRTSTEQYF. The CDR3 region has the DNA TGTGCCAGCAGACGGGACAGGACATCTACAGAGCAGTACTTC.

This clonotype was counted ten times or more. The DNA of the CDR3 is TGCGCCAGCAGCCAGGAACAGTATCAGCCCCAGCATTTT. It specifies CASSQEQYQPQHF. The chain carries TRBV4-1 and TRBJ1-5; D is unresolved. The CDR3 is made up of 13 amino acids. The V end lost 3 bases, the J end lost 5 bases, and 8 bases lay between the germline ends. Germline loops: CDR1 MGHRA, CDR2 YSYEKL.